One sample yielded the 11 T cell receptor beta chains listed below, sequenced in a study of T cells in Graves' hyperthyroidism and ophthalmopathy. The CDR3 regions of TCR beta were amplified from RNA transcripts. TCR CDR3 regions were first amplified by RT-PCR with HTBI primers. TCRdb ran MiXCR on the multiplex PCR reads and lists one entry per CDR3 protein. Here the sample spans about 640,000 distinct CDR3 sequences, around 20% being singletons. Sequenced sample: blood. These receptors all stem from a man aged 30 to 39 with Graves' ophthalmopathy.

This chain uses TRBV30 with TRBJ2-3; tentatively, D is TRBD2 (6 bases). This CDR3 has 17 residues. The V end was cut by 2 bases, the J end by 2 bases, with 20 bases between. Germline V lookup: CDR1 GTSNPN, CDR2 SVGIG (reference sequence). CDR3 nucleotides: TGTGCCTGGAGTCTGCGGACTACTCACCGTTTCACAGATACGCAGTATTTT. Translating gives CAWSLRTTHRFTDTQYF. The full variable domain, with the rest looked up from reference TRBV30 and TRBJ2-3, is SQTIHQWPATLVQPVGSPLSLECTVEGTSNPNLYWYRQAAGRGLQLLFYSVGIGQISSEVPQNLSASRPQDRQFILSSKKLLLSDSGFYLCAWSLRTTHRFTDTQYFGPGTRLTVL.

This clonotype has ten or more counts. The chain links TRBV20-1 to TRBJ1-2; weak D call: TRBD1 (5 bases). Trimming stripped 6 bases from V and 6 bases from J, with 17 bases between. Germline V CDR1 and CDR2: DFQATT, SNEGSKA (reference sequence). The CDR3 runs to 13 residues. The CDR3: CSAMGRTQNGYTF. Written as DNA, the CDR3 is TGCAGTGCAATGGGACGGACACAGAATGGCTACACCTTC.

The gene calls are TRBV19 and TRBJ1-5; no clear D. The CDR3 totals 13 residues. Trimming shortened V by 3 bases and J by 4 bases, and 7 bases separated the two germline ends. Germline CDR1 reads LNHDA; CDR2 reads SQIVND (reference sequence). CDR3 nucleotide sequence: TGTGCCAGTAGTATTACAGAGAATCAGCCCCAGCATTTT. The encoded protein is CASSITENQPQHF. The whole variable domain, filled in from reference TRBV19 and TRBJ1-5, reads DGGITQSPKYLFRKEGQNVTLSCEQNLNHDAMYWYRQDPGQGLRLIYYSQIVNDFQKGDIAEGYSVSREKKESFPLTVTSAQKNPTAFYLCASSITENQPQHFGDGTRLSIL.

This clonotype has only a few counts. V is TRBV11-2 and J is TRBJ2-3; D is unresolved. The CDR3 totals 16 residues. Germline V CDR1 and CDR2: SGHAT, FQNNGV. V was shortened by 5 bases and J by 1 base, with 16 bases between the two germline ends. The CDR3 loop reads CASSATVRRRTDTQYF. The CDR3 coding sequence is TGTGCCAGCAGCGCGACGGTACGACGGCGCACAGATACGCAGTATTTT.

This clonotype was detected only a few times. This chain connects TRBV2 to TRBJ2-1; a weak D match, TRBD1 (5 bases). Trimming pared 7 bases from V and 10 bases from J, leaving 14 bases between. This CDR3 spans 12 amino acids. Germline V lookup: CDR1 SNHLY, CDR2 FYNNEI. CDR3 bases: TGTGCCAGCATTCTCCCAGGGCAAGAGCAGTTCTTC. Its translation is CASILPGQEQFF.

V usage is TRBV4-3 and J usage is TRBJ2-1; 12 bases are a match to TRBD2. After removal of 1 base from V and 0 bases from J, the junction contained 1 base not matched to a gene. The CDR3 runs to 17 residues. Germline-derived CDR1 and CDR2 are LGHNA and YSLEER. The CDR3 loop is CASSQGLAGDSYNEQFF. CDR3 sequence (DNA): TGCGCCAGCAGCCAAGGACTAGCGGGGGACTCCTACAATGAGCAGTTCTTC.

This clonotype has a count of ten or more. The rearrangement joins TRBV9 to TRBJ2-1; D unresolved. The CDR3 contains 17 residues. The V gene lost 4 bases and the J gene lost 2 bases, with 19 bases spanning the gap. CDR1 SGDLS and CDR2 YYNGEE come from the germline V gene. DNA for the CDR3: TGTGCCAGCAGCCCGAGACTCCTCGAGGTCACCTACAATGAGCAGTTCTTC. Protein product: CASSPRLLEVTYNEQFF.

This clonotype came up a few times. The rearrangement uses TRBV28 and TRBJ1-1; D remains ambiguous. The germline CDR1 and CDR2 sequences are MDHEN and SYDVKM. The CDR3 covers 13 residues. Trimming stripped 3 bases from V and 1 base from J, with 6 bases between. The CDR3 DNA sequence: TGTGCCAGCAGTTTCTTAAGGAACACTGAAGCTTTCTTT. It translates to CASSFLRNTEAFF.

The gene calls are TRBV5-1 and TRBJ1-1; tentatively, D is TRBD1 (5 bases). Germline V gives CDR1 SGHRS, CDR2 YFSETQ. CDR3 length: 14 residues. Trimming left V 0 bases short and J 11 bases short, with 17 bases between. The CDR3 DNA reads as TGCGCCAGCAGCTTGGGGGGACTGGGGACGAAGGCTTTCTTT. Amino acid sequence: CASSLGGLGTKAFF.

This clonotype was counted ten times or more. Here the CDR3 reads CASSLQGQNTEAFF. The CDR3 DNA follows: TGCGCCAGCAGCTTACAGGGACAGAACACTGAAGCTTTCTTT. This chain links TRBV5-1 with TRBJ1-1; weak D call: TRBD1 (6 bases). The CDR3 runs 14 residues. Germline-derived CDR1 and CDR2 are SGHRS and YFSETQ. Trimming removed 2 bases at V and 1 base at J, with 9 bases between.

This clonotype has a count of ten or more. The CDR3 DNA reads as TGTGCCAGCAGTTTCTTTACCCCGACACACATGGCTTCACCCCTCCACTTT. Residues: CASSFFTPTHMASPLHF. The chain carries TRBV12-3 or TRBV12-4 and TRBJ1-6; D is undetermined. The ends were cut back, 3 bases at V and 9 bases at J, with 21 bases in the middle. CDR3 length equals 17 residues.